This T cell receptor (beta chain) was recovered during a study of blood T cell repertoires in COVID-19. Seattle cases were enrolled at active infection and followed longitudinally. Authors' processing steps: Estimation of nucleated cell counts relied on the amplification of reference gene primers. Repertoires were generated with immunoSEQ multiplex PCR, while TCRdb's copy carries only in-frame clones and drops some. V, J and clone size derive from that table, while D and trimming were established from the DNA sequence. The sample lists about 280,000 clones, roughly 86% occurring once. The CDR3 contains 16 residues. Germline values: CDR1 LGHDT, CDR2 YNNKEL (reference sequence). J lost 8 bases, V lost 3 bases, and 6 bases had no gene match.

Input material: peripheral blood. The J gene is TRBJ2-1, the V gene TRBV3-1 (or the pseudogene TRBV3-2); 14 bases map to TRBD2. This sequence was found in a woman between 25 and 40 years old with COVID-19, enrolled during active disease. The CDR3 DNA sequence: TGTGCCAGCAGCCAGCCGGGACTAGCGGGGGTAGATGAGCAGTTCTTC. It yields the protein CASSQPGLAGVDEQFF.